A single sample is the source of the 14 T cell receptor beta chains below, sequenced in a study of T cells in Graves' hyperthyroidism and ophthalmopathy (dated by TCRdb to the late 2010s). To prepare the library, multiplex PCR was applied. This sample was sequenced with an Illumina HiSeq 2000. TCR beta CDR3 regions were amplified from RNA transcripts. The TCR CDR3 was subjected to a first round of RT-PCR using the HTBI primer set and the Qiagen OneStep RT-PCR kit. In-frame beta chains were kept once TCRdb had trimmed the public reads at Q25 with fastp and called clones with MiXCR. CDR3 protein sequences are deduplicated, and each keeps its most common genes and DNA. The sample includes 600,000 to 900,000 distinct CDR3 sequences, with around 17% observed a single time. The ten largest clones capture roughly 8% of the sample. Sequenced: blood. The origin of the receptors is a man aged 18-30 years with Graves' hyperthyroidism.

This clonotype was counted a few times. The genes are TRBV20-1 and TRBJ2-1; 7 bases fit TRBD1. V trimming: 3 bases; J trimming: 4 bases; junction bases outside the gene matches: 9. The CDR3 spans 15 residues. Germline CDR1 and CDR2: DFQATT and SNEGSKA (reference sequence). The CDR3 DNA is TGCAGTGCTAGGGATGAGGGGGCGAGGTACAATGAGCAGTTCTTC. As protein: CSARDEGARYNEQFF.

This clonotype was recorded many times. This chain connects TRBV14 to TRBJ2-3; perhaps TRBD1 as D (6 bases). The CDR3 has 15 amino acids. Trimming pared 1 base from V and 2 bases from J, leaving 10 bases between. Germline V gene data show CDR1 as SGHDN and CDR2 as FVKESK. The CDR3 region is CASSQGQAPTDTQYF. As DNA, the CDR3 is TGTGCCAGCAGCCAAGGACAGGCCCCCACAGATACGCAGTATTTT.

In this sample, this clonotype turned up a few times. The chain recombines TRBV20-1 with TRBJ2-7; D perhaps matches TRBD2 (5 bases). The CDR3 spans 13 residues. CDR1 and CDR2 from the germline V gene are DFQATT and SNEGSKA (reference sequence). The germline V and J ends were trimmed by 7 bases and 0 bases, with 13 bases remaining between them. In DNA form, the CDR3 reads TGCAGTGGGGGAGAGATCGACTCCTACGAGCAGTACTTC. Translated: CSGGEIDSYEQYF.

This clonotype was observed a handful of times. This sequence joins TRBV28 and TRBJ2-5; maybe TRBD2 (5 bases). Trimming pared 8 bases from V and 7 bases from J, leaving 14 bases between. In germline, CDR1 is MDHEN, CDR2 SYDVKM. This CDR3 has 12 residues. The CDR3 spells CASRSSRGTQYF. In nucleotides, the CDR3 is TGTGCCAGCCGGAGCTCTCGGGGGACCCAGTACTTC.

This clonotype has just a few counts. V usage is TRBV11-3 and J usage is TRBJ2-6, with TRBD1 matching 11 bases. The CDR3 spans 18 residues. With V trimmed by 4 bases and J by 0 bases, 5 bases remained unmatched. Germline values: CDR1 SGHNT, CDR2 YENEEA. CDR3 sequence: CASSSGQGVFSGANVLTF. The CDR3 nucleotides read TGTGCCAGCAGCTCGGGACAGGGGGTTTTCTCTGGGGCCAACGTCCTGACTTTC.

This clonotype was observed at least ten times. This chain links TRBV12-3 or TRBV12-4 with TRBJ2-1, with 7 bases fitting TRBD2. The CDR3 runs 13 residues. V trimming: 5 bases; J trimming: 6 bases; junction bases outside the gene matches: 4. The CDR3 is CASSPGTTNEQFF. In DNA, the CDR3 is TGTGCCAGCAGTCCAGGGACTACCAATGAGCAGTTCTTC.

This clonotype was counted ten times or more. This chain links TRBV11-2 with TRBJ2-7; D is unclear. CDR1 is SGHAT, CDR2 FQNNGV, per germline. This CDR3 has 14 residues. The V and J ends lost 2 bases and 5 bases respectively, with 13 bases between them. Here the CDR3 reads CASSLMGLGDEQYF. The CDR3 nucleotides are TGTGCCAGCAGCTTAATGGGTCTAGGTGACGAGCAGTACTTC.

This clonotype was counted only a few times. The CDR3 here is CASSRQGTIVNTEAFF. The CDR3 region has the DNA TGCGCCAGCAGCCGACAGGGGACAATAGTGAACACTGAAGCTTTCTTT. The rearrangement uses TRBV5-1 and TRBJ1-1; TRBD1 matches at 8 bases. Germline-derived CDR1 and CDR2 are SGHRS and YFSETQ. The ends lost 4 bases at V and 0 bases at J; junction bases unmatched: 8. The length of the CDR3 is 16 residues.

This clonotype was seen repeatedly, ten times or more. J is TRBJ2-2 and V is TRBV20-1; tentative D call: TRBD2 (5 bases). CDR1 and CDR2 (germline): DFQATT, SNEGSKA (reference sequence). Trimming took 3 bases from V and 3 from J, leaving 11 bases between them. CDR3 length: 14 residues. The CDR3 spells CSASDEGYTGELFF. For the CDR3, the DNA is TGCAGTGCTAGTGACGAGGGCTACACCGGGGAGCTGTTTTTT.

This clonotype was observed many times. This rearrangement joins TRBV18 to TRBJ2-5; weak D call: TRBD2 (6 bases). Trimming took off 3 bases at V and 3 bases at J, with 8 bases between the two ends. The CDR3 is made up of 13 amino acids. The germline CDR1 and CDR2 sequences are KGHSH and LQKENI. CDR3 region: CASSPGGEETQYF. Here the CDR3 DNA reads TGTGCCAGCTCACCGGGGGGAGAAGAGACCCAGTACTTC.

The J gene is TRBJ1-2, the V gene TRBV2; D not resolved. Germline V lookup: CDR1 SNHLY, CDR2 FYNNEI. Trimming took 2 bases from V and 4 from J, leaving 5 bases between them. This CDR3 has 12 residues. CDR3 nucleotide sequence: TGTGCCAGCAGTGAATACGCCTATGGCTACACCTTC. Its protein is CASSEYAYGYTF. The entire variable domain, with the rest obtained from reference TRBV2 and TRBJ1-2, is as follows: EPEVTQTPSHQVTQMGQEVILRCVPISNHLYFYWYRQILGQKVEFLVSFYNNEISEKSEIFDDQFSVERPDGSNFTLKIRSTKLEDSAMYFCASSEYAYGYTFGSGTRLTVV.

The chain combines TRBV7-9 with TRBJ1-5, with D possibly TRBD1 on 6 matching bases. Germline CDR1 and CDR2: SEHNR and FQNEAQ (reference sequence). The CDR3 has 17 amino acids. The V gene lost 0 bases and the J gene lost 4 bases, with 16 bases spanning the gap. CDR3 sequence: CASSLAQVGQINQPQHF. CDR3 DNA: TGTGCCAGCAGCTTAGCGCAAGTAGGACAGATAAATCAGCCCCAGCATTTT.

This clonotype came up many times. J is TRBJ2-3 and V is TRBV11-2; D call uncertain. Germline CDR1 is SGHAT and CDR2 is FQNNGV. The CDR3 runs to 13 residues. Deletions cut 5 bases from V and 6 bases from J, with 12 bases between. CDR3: CASSAGYTDTQYF. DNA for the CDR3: TGTGCCAGCAGCGCTGGGTATACGGATACGCAGTATTTT.

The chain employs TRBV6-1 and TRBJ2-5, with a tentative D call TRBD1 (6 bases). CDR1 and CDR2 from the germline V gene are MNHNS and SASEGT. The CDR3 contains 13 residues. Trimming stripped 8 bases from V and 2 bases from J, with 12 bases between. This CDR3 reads CASSIDRQETQYF. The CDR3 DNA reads TGTGCCAGCTCTATAGACAGGCAAGAGACCCAGTACTTC.